This T cell receptor beta chain was captured in a study of blood T cell repertoires in COVID-19. The overall study: Acute and convalescent COVID-19 samples came from the United States, Italy and Spain. The analysed material was cDNA or gDNA that came from T cells, B-cell-depleted T cells, or PBMCs.

Sequencing was performed with immunoSEQ multiplex PCR; in TCRdb, only in-frame clones are kept and a portion is missing. The repertoire consists of around 230,000 clones, with roughly four fifths occurring once and the leading ten covering roughly 10%. The V gene end was trimmed by 3 bases and the J gene end by 1 base; junction bases not matched to a gene: 9. The germline V gene has CDR1 MGHRA and CDR2 YSYEKL. The CDR3 contains 16 residues. Sequenced material: peripheral blood. The rearrangement joins TRBV4-1 to TRBJ2-7, with 7 bases fitting TRBD1. This TCR was sampled from a woman older than 75 with acute or convalescent COVID-19. The CDR3 DNA reads as TGCGCCAGCAGCCAGGTTGGGGCAGGGGGATCCTACGAGCAGTACTTC. This sequence encodes CASSQVGAGGSYEQYF.